The 21 T cell receptor beta chains listed next were all sequenced from one sample in a study of Graves' ophthalmopathy and Graves' hyperthyroidism. Investigators amplified TCR beta CDR3 regions from RNA transcripts. First-round RT-PCR relied on HTBI primers, and a second-round multiplex PCR came next. One entry per CDR3 protein, called by TCRdb with MiXCR from the multiplex PCR reads. The sample holds about 740,000 distinct CDR3 sequences; roughly 40% are singletons and the top ten take around 40%. The material sequenced was peripheral blood. The receptors come from an adult man with Graves' ophthalmopathy.

A word on this clonotype: Given the absence of the conserved phenylalanine or tryptophan at the CDR3 end, a read error is likely. The chain employs TRBV7-2 and TRBJ2-5; no reliable D call. Germline V gives CDR1 SGHTA, CDR2 FQGNSA. V was shortened by 1 base and J by 5 bases, with 11 bases between the two germline ends. CDR3 size: 14 residues. CDR3 sequence: CASSLGFLGETQYL. For the CDR3, the DNA is TGTGCCAGCAGCTTAGGATTTCTCGGGGAGACCCAGTACCTC.

This clonotype was counted at least ten times. The CDR3 loop is CSAGGTGYDSPLHF. CDR3 DNA sequence: TGCAGCGCTGGAGGGACAGGGTACGATTCACCCCTCCACTTT. The chain joins TRBV29-1 to TRBJ1-6, with TRBD1 identical over 9 bases. V lost 7 bases and J lost 8; bases outside the gene matches: 9. CDR3 size: 14 residues. Germline V gives CDR1 SQVTM, CDR2 ANQGSEA.

The rearrangement links TRBV7-2 to TRBJ2-5; D is undetermined. The CDR3 runs to 14 residues. Trimming removed 0 bases at V and 5 bases at J, with 10 bases between. CDR1 and CDR2 (germline): SGHTA, FQGNSA. CDR3 DNA: TGTGCCAGCAGCTTAGCTACGGGTTGGGAGACCCAGTACTTC. Residues: CASSLATGWETQYF.

The CDR3 DNA follows: TGTGCCAGCAGTTACTCGATCCGCGAGGGGGCCCAGACTGAAGCTTTCTTT. This sequence encodes CASSYSIREGAQTEAFF. The chain combines TRBV2 with TRBJ1-1; 7 bases map to TRBD1. The length of the CDR3 is 17 residues. Trimming cost V 5 bases and J 5 bases; bases outside gene matches: 17. Germline values: CDR1 SNHLY, CDR2 FYNNEI.

The chain has TRBV24-1 and TRBJ2-6, with TRBD2 matching 14 bases. Germline-derived CDR1 and CDR2 are KGHDR and SFDVKD. Trimming at V came to 4 bases and at J to 6 bases, leaving 10 bases not matched to a gene. CDR3 length equals 19 residues. The CDR3 loop is CATSDPGTSGSYEANVLTF. CDR3 coding DNA: TGTGCCACCAGTGACCCCGGGACTAGCGGGAGTTATGAGGCCAACGTCCTGACTTTC.

The chain has TRBV20-1 and TRBJ1-1, with TRBD1 matching 7 bases. Germline V gene data show CDR1 as DFQATT and CDR2 as SNEGSKA (reference sequence). The CDR3 runs 13 residues. V shed 5 bases, J shed 3 bases, and the junction held 6 bases outside the gene matches. The CDR3 nucleotides read TGCAGTGCTGATACAGGGGTTGACACTGAAGCTTTCTTT. Translation gives CSADTGVDTEAFF.

The chain recombines TRBV29-1 with TRBJ1-1; TRBD1 agrees at 9 bases. After removal of 6 bases from V and 0 bases from J, the junction contained 5 bases not matched to a gene. This CDR3 region has 14 residues. Germline CDR1 SQVTM, CDR2 ANQGSEA. The CDR3 bases are TGCAGCGTCGCCCGGGACAGGGTGAACACTGAAGCTTTCTTT. Its protein is CSVARDRVNTEAFF.

The V gene is TRBV7-3, the J gene TRBJ2-2; D perhaps matches TRBD2 (7 bases). The CDR3 runs to 16 residues. CDR1 is SGHTA and CDR2 is FQGTGA in the germline V gene. The ends were cut back, 5 bases at V and 6 bases at J, with 19 bases in the middle. The CDR3 coding sequence is TGTGCCAGCAGCCCACTGGGGGGGGCCGTAGCCGGGGAGCTGTTTTTT. Protein sequence: CASSPLGGAVAGELFF.

J is TRBJ2-7 and V is TRBV29-1, with 10 nucleotides matching TRBD2. This CDR3 region has 14 residues. Trimming at V came to 8 bases and at J to 2 bases, leaving 9 bases not matched to a gene. Germline CDR1 SQVTM, CDR2 ANQGSEA. CDR3 coding DNA: TGCAGCCAAATGTGGACTAGCGGCACCTACGAGCAGTACTTC. Amino acids: CSQMWTSGTYEQYF.

CDR3 protein: CASSPGWGYEQYF. DNA for the CDR3: TGTGCCAGCAGCCCCGGGTGGGGCTACGAGCAGTACTTC. The J gene is TRBJ2-7, the V gene TRBV2; D is uncertain. In germline, CDR1 is SNHLY, CDR2 FYNNEI. Trimming removed 6 bases at V and 3 bases at J, with 12 bases between. This CDR3 has 13 residues.

The chain is built from TRBV7-9 and TRBJ1-1; 9 positions agree with TRBD1. With V trimmed by 4 bases and J by 3 bases, 9 bases remained unmatched. Per the germline V gene, CDR1 is SEHNR and CDR2 is FQNEAQ (reference sequence). This CDR3 is 16 amino acids long. CDR3 protein: CASSSPRTGADTEAFF. DNA of the CDR3: TGTGCCAGCAGCTCTCCCCGGACAGGGGCGGACACTGAAGCTTTCTTT.

The V and J genes are TRBV15 and TRBJ1-4; D unclear. V was cut by 0 bases and J by 10 bases, with 12 bases left in between. This CDR3 region has 14 residues. In germline, CDR1 is LNHNV, CDR2 YYDKDF (reference sequence). The CDR3 DNA is TGTGCCACCAGCAGAGACTGGTCGTCTGGAAAACTGTTTTTT. This translates into CATSRDWSSGKLFF. The complete variable domain, with remaining parts taken from reference TRBV15 and TRBJ1-4, reads DAMVIQNPRYQVTQFGKPVTLSCSQTLNHNVMYWYQQKSSQAPKLLFHYYDKDFNNEADTPDNFQSRRPNTSFCFLDIRSPGLGDTAMYLCATSRDWSSGKLFFGSGTQLSVL.

This clonotype was detected a few times. This chain connects TRBV7-2 to TRBJ1-1; possible D gene TRBD1, 5 bases. Trimming took off 1 base at V and 4 bases at J, with 13 bases between the two ends. The CDR3 consists of 15 residues. CDR1 and CDR2 (germline): SGHTA, FQGNSA. CDR3 amino acids: CASSLDRKGFTEAFF. CDR3 nucleotides: TGTGCCAGCAGCTTAGATCGAAAGGGGTTCACTGAAGCTTTCTTT.

In its sample, this clonotype was seen a few times. V usage is TRBV19 and J usage is TRBJ2-5, with 9 bases matching TRBD1. Looked up from germline, CDR1 is LNHDA and CDR2 is SQIVND (reference sequence). J lost 12 bases, V lost 6 bases, and 5 bases had no gene match. The CDR3 is 11 amino acids. CDR3: CASSGGDREYF. CDR3 in DNA: TGTGCCAGTAGCGGAGGGGACAGGGAGTACTTC.

This clonotype was counted at least ten times. CDR3 protein: CASSWDRNSPLHF. CDR3 bases: TGCGCCAGCAGCTGGGACCGGAATTCACCCCTCCACTTT. The gene calls are TRBV5-1 and TRBJ1-6; D perhaps matches TRBD1 (5 bases). This CDR3 has 13 residues. The V end lost 3 bases, the J end lost 7 bases, and 8 bases lay between the germline ends. Germline assignment: CDR1 SGHRS and CDR2 YFSETQ.

Comments on this clonotype: This may arise from a read error, as a much more abundant clone is one base away. The chain's CDR3 is CAISGSGVKGETQYF. The CDR3 region has the DNA TGTGCCATCAGTGGGTCAGGGGTGAAGGGAGAGACCCAGTACTTC. The rearrangement uses TRBV10-3 and TRBJ2-5, with D maybe TRBD1 (6 bases). V shed 4 bases and J shed 4 bases, with 16 bases lying between them. Germline V gene lookup returns CDR1 ENHRY and CDR2 SYGVKD. This CDR3 is 15 amino acids long.

This clonotype occurred many times. V is TRBV7-8 and J is TRBJ2-7; no firm D call. V lost 1 base to trimming and J lost 7 bases, with 11 bases between them. Germline CDR1 is SGHVS and CDR2 is FQNEAQ. The CDR3 totals 13 residues. The CDR3 DNA follows: TGTGCCAGCAGCTTAGGTGGGCAGACGGAGCAGTACTTC. This codes for CASSLGGQTEQYF.

On this clonotype itself: A much larger clone differs by one base, so this may be a read error. This chain uses TRBV7-8 with TRBJ1-4, with a tentative D call TRBD1 (5 bases). V was pared by 2 bases and J by 6 bases, with 10 bases between. This CDR3 comprises 14 residues. Per the germline V gene, CDR1 is SGHVS and CDR2 is FQNEAQ. The CDR3 reads CASSLPGTDEKLFF. The CDR3 coding sequence is TGTGCCAGCAGCTTACCCGGGACTGATGAAAAACTGTTTTTT.

Regarding this clonotype: Just one base apart from a much larger clone, this may be a read error. This chain uses TRBV6-5 with TRBJ1-3, with D possibly being TRBD1 (5 bases). Trimming removed 9 bases from V and 1 base from J, with 7 bases in between. This CDR3 spans 12 amino acids. The germline V gene has CDR1 MNHEY and CDR2 SVGAGI. The DNA of the CDR3 is TGTGCCAGGAGGGGATCTGGAAACACCATATATTTT. Translating gives CARRGSGNTIYF.

The chain combines TRBV19 with TRBJ1-4, with D possibly being TRBD1 (5 bases). The V end lost 7 bases, the J end lost 11 bases, and 17 bases lay between the germline ends. Germline values: CDR1 LNHDA, CDR2 SQIVND (reference sequence). This CDR3 region has 13 residues. CDR3 sequence (DNA): TGTGCCAGTACCACCCAGGGAGGGACGAAACTGTTTTTT. Translation gives CASTTQGGTKLFF.

The sample holds many counts of this clonotype. The chain recombines TRBV29-1 with TRBJ1-1, with a possible D match to TRBD1 (5 bases). CDR1 SQVTM and CDR2 ANQGSEA come from the germline V gene. Trimming removed 6 bases from V and 7 bases from J, with 12 bases in between. The CDR3 sequence is 11 residues long. In DNA, the CDR3 is TGCAGCGTGCCCACAGGACTTGAAGCTTTCTTT. It codes for CSVPTGLEAFF.